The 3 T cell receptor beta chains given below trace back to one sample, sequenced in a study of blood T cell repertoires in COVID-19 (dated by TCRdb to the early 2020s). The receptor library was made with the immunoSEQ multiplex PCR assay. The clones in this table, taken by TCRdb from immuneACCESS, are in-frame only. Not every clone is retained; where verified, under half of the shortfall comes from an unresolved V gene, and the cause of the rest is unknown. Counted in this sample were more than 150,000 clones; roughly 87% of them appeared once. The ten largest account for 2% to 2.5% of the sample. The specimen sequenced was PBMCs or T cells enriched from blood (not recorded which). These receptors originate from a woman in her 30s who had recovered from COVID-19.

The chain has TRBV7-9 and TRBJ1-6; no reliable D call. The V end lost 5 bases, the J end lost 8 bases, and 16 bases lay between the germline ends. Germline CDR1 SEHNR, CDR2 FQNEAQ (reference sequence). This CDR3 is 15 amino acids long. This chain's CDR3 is CASSHIPGWDSPLHF. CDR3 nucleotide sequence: TGTGCCAGCAGCCATATACCGGGATGGGATTCACCCCTCCACTTT.

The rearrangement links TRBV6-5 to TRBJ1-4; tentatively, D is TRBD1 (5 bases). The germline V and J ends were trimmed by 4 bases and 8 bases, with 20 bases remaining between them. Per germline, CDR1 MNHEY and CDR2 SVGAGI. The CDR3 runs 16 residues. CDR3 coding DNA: TGTGCCAGCAGTTCCATGGGGGAGGAGGTGGCGGAAAAACTGTTTTTT. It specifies CASSSMGEEVAEKLFF.

The chain's CDR3 is CATSGRAGTEAFF. CDR3 DNA sequence: TGTGCCACCAGCGGACGGGCGGGCACTGAAGCTTTCTTT. The chain has TRBV15 and TRBJ1-1; D unresolved. Germline V gene sequence: CDR1 LNHNV, CDR2 YYDKDF (reference sequence). V was clipped by 5 bases and J by 4 bases, with 11 bases between them. The CDR3 is 13 amino acids. Looking up the rest from reference TRBV15 and TRBJ1-1 gives the full variable domain: DAMVIQNPRYQVTQFGKPVTLSCSQTLNHNVMYWYQQKSSQAPKLLFHYYDKDFNNEADTPDNFQSRRPNTSFCFLDIRSPGLGDTAMYLCATSGRAGTEAFFGQGTRLTVV.